Presented here are 8 T cell receptor beta chains from one specimen sequenced in a study of blood T cell repertoires in COVID-19. Here immunoSEQ multiplex PCR was the method, and the copy in TCRdb shows in-frame clones only, minus some. The data contain around 26,000 clones, 82% of them singletons. The source material was peripheral blood. These receptors all come from a human donor in a cohort sampled during active COVID-19.

This sequence joins TRBV6-2 or TRBV6-3 and TRBJ1-5, with 7 bases identical to TRBD1. The CDR3 extends over 15 amino acids. CDR1 is MNHEY and CDR2 is SVGEGT in the germline V gene. Trimming removed 6 bases from V and 2 bases from J; junction bases left unmatched: 7. For the CDR3, the DNA is TGTGCCAGCAGCTCACTTGACAGGGGCAATCAGCCCCAGCATTTT. This sequence encodes CASSSLDRGNQPQHF.

This chain connects TRBV11-1 to TRBJ2-1; 9 nucleotides agree with TRBD1. This CDR3 comprises 15 residues. The trim removed 3 bases at V and 4 bases at J, leaving 4 bases unmatched. Per the germline V gene, CDR1 is SGHAT and CDR2 is FQDESV (reference sequence). CDR3 sequence: CASSLRQGVYNEQFF. CDR3 bases: TGTGCCAGCAGCTTGCGACAGGGGGTATACAATGAGCAGTTCTTC. Full variable domain (rest looked up from reference TRBV11-1 and TRBJ2-1): EAEVAQSPRYKITEKSQAVAFWCDPISGHATLYWYRQILGQGPELLVQFQDESVVDDSQLPKDRFSAERLKGVDSTLKIQPAELGDSAMYLCASSLRQGVYNEQFFGPGTRLTVL.

This clone was seen only a few times. This sequence joins TRBV6-2 or TRBV6-3 and TRBJ1-1, with a weak D call TRBD1 (6 bases). Trimming stripped 4 bases from V and 1 base from J, with 13 bases between. From germline, CDR1 is MNHEY and CDR2 SVGEGT. The CDR3 extends over 15 amino acids. The CDR3 DNA follows: TGTGCCAGCAGTTCCGGGGGGCAGGGGAACACTGAAGCTTTCTTT. As protein: CASSSGGQGNTEAFF.

The V call is TRBV14, the J call TRBJ1-2; D unresolved. The V gene's germline CDR1 is SGHDN and CDR2 FVKESK. The CDR3 is 14 residues long. With 0 bases removed from V and 6 bases from J, the gap between germline ends came to 11 bases. CDR3 sequence (DNA): TGTGCCAGCAGCCAAGATTTAGGTAGCCATGGCTACACCTTC. As protein: CASSQDLGSHGYTF.

The chain employs TRBV28 and TRBJ2-1, with TRBD2 matching over 14 bases. Germline loops: CDR1 MDHEN, CDR2 SYDVKM. The CDR3 has 16 residues. V trimming: 6 bases; J trimming: 8 bases; junction bases outside the gene matches: 9. CDR3 sequence: CASSPAGTSGSDEQFF. The DNA for the CDR3 is TGTGCCAGCAGCCCCGCGGGGACTAGCGGGAGCGATGAGCAGTTCTTC.

The chain is built from TRBV5-1 and TRBJ2-1; 11 bases are shared with TRBD1. The junction had 4 bases not matched to a gene; V was cut back by 4 bases and J by 7 bases. CDR1 is SGHRS and CDR2 is YFSETQ in the germline V gene. The CDR3 is 14 residues long. The CDR3 nucleotides are TGCGCCAGCAGCGCGGACAGGGGGCTGAATGAGCAGTTCTTC. This codes for CASSADRGLNEQFF.

The V call is TRBV6-6, the J call TRBJ1-2, with a possible D match to TRBD1 (6 bases). This CDR3 has 14 amino acids. V was trimmed by 2 bases and J by 6 bases, leaving 13 bases between them. CDR1 and CDR2 (germline): MNHNY, SVGAGI (reference sequence). CDR3 nucleotides: TGTGCCAGCAGTTACCTAACAGGGTCCAATGGCTACACCTTC. Translating gives CASSYLTGSNGYTF.

J is TRBJ2-7 and V is TRBV4-3; 12 bases map to TRBD2. V lost 4 bases to trimming and J lost 6 bases; unmatched junction nucleotides: 7. The CDR3 length is 15 residues. The germline V gene encodes CDR1 LGHNA and CDR2 YSLEER. CDR3 region: CASSLRLAGAIEQYF. CDR3 in DNA: TGCGCCAGCAGCCTTAGACTAGCGGGAGCTATCGAGCAGTACTTC.